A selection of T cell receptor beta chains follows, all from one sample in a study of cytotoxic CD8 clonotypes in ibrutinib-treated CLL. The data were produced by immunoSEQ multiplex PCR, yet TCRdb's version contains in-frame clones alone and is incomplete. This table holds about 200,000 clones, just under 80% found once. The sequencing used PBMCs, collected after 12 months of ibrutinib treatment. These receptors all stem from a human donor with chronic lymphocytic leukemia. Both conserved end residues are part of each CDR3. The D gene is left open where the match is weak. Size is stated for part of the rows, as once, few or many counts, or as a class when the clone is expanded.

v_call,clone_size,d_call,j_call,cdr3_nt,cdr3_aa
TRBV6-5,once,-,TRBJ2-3,TGTGCCAGCACCCGCGGCGGGCCCGGATTAGATACGCAGTATTTT,CASTRGGPGLDTQYF
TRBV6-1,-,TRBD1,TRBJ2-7,TGTGCCATCACGACAGGGGGCAGGTACGAGCAGTACTTC,CAITTGGRYEQYF
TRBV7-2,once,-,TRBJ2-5,TGTGCCACCCGACAGCAAGAGACCCAGTACTTC,CATRQQETQYF
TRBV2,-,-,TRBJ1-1,TGTGCCAGCGGCCGGTGGACTGAAGCTTTCTTT,CASGRWTEAFF
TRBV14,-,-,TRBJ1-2,TGTGCCAGCAGACCCGGACACCACAACTATGGCTACACCTTC,CASRPGHHNYGYTF
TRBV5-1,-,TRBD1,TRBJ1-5,TGCGCCAGCAGCCACTCAATGGACAGGGGCAGCAATCAGCCCCAGCATTTT,CASSHSMDRGSNQPQHF
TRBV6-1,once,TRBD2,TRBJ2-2,TGTGCCAGCAGTGAACTAGCGGGCAACACCGGGGAGCTGTTTTTT,CASSELAGNTGELFF
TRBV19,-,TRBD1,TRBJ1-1,TGTGCCAGTAGTACCTCCGGGACAGGAAACACTGAAGCTTTCTTT,CASSTSGTGNTEAFF
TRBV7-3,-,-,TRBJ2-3,TGTGCCAGCACGACTGGGGGGTTCGCAGATACGCAGTATTTT,CASTTGGFADTQYF
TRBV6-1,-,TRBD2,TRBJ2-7,TGTGCCAGCGAAGGGGAGGGTAAGGATTACGAGCAGTACTTC,CASEGEGKDYEQYF
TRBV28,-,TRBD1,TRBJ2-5,TGTGCCAGCAGCTGGACAGGGTTTGGAAGGGAGACCCAGTACTTC,CASSWTGFGRETQYF
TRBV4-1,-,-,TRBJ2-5,TGCGCCAGCAGCCAAGAAGGGTGGGGGCTGGAGACCCAGTACTTC,CASSQEGWGLETQYF
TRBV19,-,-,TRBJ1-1,TGTGCCAGTAGTAATCGACCCGTTGACACTGAAGCTTTCTTT,CASSNRPVDTEAFF
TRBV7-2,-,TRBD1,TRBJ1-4,TGTGCCAGCAGCCGAGGGGACAGCCCTAATGAAAAACTGTTTTTT,CASSRGDSPNEKLFF
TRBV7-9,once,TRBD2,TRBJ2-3,TGTGCCAGCAGCTTACTGGCGGGGGGGCAGGGCCTAACAGATACGCAGTATTTT,CASSLLAGGQGLTDTQYF
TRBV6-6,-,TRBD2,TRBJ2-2,TGTGCCAGCAGTCCAAGCGGGAAGGGAACCGGGGAGCTGTTTTTT,CASSPSGKGTGELFF
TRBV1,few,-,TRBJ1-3,TGCAACCAGAATGGAAACACCATATATTTT,CNQNGNTIYF
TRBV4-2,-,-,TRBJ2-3,TGTGCCAGCAGCCAAGATGACACCACAGATACGCAGTATTTT,CASSQDDTTDTQYF
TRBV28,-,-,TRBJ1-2,TGTGCCAGCAGTTTAGGATCGGGAAGTGGCTACACCTTC,CASSLGSGSGYTF
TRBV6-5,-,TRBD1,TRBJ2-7,TGTGCCAGCAGTTACTCGAGGACAGGTCGGACCTACGAGCAGTACTTC,CASSYSRTGRTYEQYF
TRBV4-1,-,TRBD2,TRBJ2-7,TGCGCCAGCAGCCAAAGCCGGGACTACGCAATCGGGGAGCAGTACTTC,CASSQSRDYAIGEQYF
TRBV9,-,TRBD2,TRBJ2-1,TGTGCCAGCAGCGTAGGAGCTAGCGGGGGTTACAATGAGCAGTTCTTC,CASSVGASGGYNEQFF